The present T cell receptor beta chain was sequenced within a study of cytomegalovirus exposure and HLA in healthy donors. About the research overall: It was reported in a later analysis that the 120 or so validation repertoires used the same platform as the roughly 670 first-cohort repertoires.

Study-level findings and limits: The classifier was said to identify cytomegalovirus status with high specificity and sensitivity. The majority of TCR sequences were rare, yet some public TCRs appeared in many donors.

Clones were read by immunoSEQ multiplex PCR, and TCRdb kept only the in-frame ones, dropping some. The sample has a few hundred thousand clones, 90% seen once. The CDR3 spans 14 residues. The V gene's germline CDR1 is SNHLY and CDR2 FYNNEI. V lost 7 bases and J 3 bases, leaving 14 bases between the germline ends. To note about this clone: Its antigen remains unidentified.

Sequenced input: PBMCs. V usage is TRBV2 and J usage is TRBJ2-3; a weak D match, TRBD2 (5 bases). The source of this sequence is a woman aged 18-29 years in good health and CMV-seronegative. The CDR3 bases are TGTGCCAGCACCACACAAGAGGGAACAGATACGCAGTATTTT. It encodes CASTTQEGTDTQYF. The variable domain in full, completed from reference TRBV2 and TRBJ2-3, reads EPEVTQTPSHQVTQMGQEVILRCVPISNHLYFYWYRQILGQKVEFLVSFYNNEISEKSEIFDDQFSVERPDGSNFTLKIRSTKLEDSAMYFCASTTQEGTDTQYFGPGTRLTVL.